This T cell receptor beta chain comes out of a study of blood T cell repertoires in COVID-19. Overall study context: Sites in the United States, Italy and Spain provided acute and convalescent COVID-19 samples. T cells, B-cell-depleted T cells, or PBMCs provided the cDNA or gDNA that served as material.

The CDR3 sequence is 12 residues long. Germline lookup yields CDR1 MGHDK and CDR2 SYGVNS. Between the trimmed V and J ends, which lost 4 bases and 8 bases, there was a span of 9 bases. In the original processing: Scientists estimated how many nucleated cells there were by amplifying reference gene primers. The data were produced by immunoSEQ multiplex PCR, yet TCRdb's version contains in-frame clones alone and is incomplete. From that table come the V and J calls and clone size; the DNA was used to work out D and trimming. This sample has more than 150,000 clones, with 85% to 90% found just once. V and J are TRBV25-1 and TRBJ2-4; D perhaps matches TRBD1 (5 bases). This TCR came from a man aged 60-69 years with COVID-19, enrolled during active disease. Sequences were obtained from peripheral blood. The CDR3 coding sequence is TGTGCCAGCAGTGGCCAGGGTTACATTCAGTACTTC. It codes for CASSGQGYIQYF.